The clone carrying this T cell receptor (beta chain) was counted between two and nine times. Per the original methods: How many nucleated cells were present was estimated from reference gene primer amplification. Assay: immunoSEQ multiplex PCR; the TCRdb copy retains only in-frame clones and omits some. Clonal size and the V and J genes are those of that table, whereas D and trimming came from the DNA. The table records 120,000 or so clones, around 70% of them present only once. This CDR3 is built from 13 residues. V dropped 2 bases and J dropped 6 bases, with 8 bases sitting between them. Germline CDR1 is SGDLS and CDR2 is YYNGEE. The entry originates in a study of blood T cell repertoires in COVID-19. Study summary: Researchers got acute and convalescent COVID-19 samples from the United States, Italy and Spain. Nucleic acid was either cDNA or gDNA, and it came from T cells, B-cell-depleted T cells, or PBMCs.

Material: peripheral blood. The rearrangement links TRBV9 to TRBJ2-2; D is unresolved. This TCR derives from a man aged 60-69 years with acute or convalescent COVID-19. The CDR3 bases are TGTGCCAGCAGCGTCACACATTCCGGGGAGCTGTTTTTT. Translating gives CASSVTHSGELFF.